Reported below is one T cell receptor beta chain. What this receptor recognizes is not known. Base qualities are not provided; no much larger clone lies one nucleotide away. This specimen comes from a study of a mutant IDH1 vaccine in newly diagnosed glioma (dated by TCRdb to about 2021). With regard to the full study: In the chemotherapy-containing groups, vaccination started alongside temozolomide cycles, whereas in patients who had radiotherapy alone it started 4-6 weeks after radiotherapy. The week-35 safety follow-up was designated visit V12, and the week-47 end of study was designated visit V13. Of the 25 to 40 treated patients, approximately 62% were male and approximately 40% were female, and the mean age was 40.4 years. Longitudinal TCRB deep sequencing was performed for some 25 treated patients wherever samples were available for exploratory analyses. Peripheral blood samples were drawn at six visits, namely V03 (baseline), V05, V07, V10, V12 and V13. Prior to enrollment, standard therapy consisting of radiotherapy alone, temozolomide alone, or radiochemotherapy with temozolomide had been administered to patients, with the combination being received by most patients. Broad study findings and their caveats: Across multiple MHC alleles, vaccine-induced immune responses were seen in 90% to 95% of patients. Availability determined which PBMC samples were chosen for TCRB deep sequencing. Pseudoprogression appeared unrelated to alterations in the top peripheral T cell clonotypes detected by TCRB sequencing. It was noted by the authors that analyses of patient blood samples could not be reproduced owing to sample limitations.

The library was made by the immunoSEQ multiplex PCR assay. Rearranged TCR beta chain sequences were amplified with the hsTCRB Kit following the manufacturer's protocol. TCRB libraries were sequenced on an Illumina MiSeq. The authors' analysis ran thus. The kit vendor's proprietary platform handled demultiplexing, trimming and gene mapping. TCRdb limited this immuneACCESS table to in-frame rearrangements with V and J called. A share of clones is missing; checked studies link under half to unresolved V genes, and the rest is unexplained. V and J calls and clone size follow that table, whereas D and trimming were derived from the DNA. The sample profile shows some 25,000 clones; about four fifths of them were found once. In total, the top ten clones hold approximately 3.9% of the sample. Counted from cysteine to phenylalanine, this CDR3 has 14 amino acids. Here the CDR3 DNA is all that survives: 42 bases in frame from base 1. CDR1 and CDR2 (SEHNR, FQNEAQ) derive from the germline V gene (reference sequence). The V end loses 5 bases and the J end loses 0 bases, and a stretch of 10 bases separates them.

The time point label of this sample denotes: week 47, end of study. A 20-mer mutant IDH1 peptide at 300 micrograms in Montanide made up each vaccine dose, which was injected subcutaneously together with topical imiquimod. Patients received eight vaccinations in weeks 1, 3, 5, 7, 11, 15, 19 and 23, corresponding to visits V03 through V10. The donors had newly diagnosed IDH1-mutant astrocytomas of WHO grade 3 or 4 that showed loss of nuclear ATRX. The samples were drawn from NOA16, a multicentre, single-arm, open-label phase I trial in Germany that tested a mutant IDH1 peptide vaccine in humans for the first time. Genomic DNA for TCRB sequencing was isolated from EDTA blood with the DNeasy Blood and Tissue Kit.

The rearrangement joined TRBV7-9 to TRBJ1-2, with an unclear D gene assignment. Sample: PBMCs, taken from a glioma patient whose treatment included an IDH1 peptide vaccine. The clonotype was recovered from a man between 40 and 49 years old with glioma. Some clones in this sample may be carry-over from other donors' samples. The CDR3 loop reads CASSQGPSNYGYTF. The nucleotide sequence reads TGTGCCAGCAGCCAAGGGCCATCTAACTATGGCTACACCTTC.